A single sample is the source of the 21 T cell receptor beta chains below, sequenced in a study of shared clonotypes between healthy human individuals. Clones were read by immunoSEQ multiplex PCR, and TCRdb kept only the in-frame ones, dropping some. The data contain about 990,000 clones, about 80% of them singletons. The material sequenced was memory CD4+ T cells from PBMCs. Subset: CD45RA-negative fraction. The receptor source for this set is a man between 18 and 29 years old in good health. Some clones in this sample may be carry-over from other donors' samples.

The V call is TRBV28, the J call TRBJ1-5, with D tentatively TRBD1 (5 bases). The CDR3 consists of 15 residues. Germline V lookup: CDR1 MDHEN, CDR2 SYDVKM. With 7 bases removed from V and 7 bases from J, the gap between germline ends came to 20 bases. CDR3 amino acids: CASTPLRSGRQPQHF. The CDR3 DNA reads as TGTGCCAGCACCCCTCTCAGGTCAGGGAGGCAGCCCCAGCATTTT.

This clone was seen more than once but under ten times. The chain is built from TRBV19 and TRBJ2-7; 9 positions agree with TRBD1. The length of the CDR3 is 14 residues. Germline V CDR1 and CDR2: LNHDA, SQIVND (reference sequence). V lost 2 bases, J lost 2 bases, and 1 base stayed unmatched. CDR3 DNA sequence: TGTGCCAGTAGTATATGGGACAGGGCCTACGAGCAGTACTTC. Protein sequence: CASSIWDRAYEQYF.

This CDR3 reads CSLGSPETQYF. CDR3 DNA sequence: TGCAGTCTGGGTTCCCCGGAGACCCAGTACTTC. This chain connects TRBV20-1 to TRBJ2-5; D unclear. V lost 8 bases, J lost 5 bases, and 12 bases lay in between. The V gene's germline CDR1 is DFQATT and CDR2 SNEGSKA (reference sequence). This CDR3 has 11 amino acids.

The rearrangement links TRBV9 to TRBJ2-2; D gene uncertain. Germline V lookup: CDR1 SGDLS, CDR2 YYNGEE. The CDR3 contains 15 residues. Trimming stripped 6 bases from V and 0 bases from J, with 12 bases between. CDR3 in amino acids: CASKYGDPNTGELFF. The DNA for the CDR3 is TGTGCCAGCAAGTACGGAGACCCGAACACCGGGGAGCTGTTTTTT.

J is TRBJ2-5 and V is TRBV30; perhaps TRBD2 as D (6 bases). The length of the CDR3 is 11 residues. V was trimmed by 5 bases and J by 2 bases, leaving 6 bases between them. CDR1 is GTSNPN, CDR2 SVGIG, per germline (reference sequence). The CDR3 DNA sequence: TGTGCCTGGGCGGGGCAAGAGACCCAGTACTTC. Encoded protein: CAWAGQETQYF.

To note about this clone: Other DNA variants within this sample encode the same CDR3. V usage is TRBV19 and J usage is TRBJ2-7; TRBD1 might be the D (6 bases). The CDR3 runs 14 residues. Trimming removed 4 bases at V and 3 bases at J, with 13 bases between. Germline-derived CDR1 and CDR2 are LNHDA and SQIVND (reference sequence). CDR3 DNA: TGTGCCAGTAGTAGAGGCAGGGGCAGCTACGAGCAGTACTTC. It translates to CASSRGRGSYEQYF. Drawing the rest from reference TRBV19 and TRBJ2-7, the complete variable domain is DGGITQSPKYLFRKEGQNVTLSCEQNLNHDAMYWYRQDPGQGLRLIYYSQIVNDFQKGDIAEGYSVSREKKESFPLTVTSAQKNPTAFYLCASSRGRGSYEQYFGPGTRLTVT.

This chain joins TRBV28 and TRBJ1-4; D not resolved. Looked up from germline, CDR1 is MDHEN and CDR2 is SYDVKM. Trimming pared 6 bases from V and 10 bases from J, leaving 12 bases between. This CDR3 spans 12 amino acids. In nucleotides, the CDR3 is TGTGCCAGCAGCGAGGGTTCGGGAAAACTGTTTTTT. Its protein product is CASSEGSGKLFF.

The CDR3 region is CASGSGAYTEAFF. The CDR3 DNA sequence: TGTGCCAGTGGTTCAGGGGCTTACACTGAAGCTTTCTTT. This rearrangement joins TRBV19 to TRBJ1-1; possible D gene TRBD1, 6 bases. Trimming removed 8 bases from V and 3 bases from J, with 13 bases in between. This CDR3 contains 13 residues. The germline CDR1 and CDR2 sequences are LNHDA and SQIVND (reference sequence).

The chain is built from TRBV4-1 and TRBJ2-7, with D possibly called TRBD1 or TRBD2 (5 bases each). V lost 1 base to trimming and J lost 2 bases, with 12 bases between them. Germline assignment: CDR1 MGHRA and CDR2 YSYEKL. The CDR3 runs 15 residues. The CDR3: CASSQVTRDPYEQYF. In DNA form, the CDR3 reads TGCGCCAGCAGCCAAGTCACGAGGGACCCCTACGAGCAGTACTTC.

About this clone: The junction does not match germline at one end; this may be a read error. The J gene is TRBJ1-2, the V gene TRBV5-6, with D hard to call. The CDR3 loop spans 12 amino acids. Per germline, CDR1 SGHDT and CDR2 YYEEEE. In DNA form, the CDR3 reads TGTGCCAGCAGCACCGCGGACGGTCTAGGGAGCTTC. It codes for CASSTADGLGSF.

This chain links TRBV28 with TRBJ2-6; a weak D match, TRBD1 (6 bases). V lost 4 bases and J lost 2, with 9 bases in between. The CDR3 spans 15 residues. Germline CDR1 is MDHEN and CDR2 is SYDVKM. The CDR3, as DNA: TGTGCCAGCAGTTCACACAGGGCTGGGGCCAACGTCCTGACTTTC. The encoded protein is CASSSHRAGANVLTF.

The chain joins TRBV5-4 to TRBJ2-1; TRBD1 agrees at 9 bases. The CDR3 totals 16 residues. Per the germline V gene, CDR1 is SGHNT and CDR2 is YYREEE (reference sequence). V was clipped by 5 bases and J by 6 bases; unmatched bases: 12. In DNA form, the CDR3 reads TGTGCCAGCAGAAGCACAGGGGGCGGGACCCGCAATGAGCAGTTCTTC. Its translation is CASRSTGGGTRNEQFF.

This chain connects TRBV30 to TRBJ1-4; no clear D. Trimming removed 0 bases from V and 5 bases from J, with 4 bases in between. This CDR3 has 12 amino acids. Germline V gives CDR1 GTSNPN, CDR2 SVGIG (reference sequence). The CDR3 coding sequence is TGTGCCTGGAGTGTACCCAATGAAAAACTGTTTTTT. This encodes CAWSVPNEKLFF. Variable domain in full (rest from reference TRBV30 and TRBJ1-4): SQTIHQWPATLVQPVGSPLSLECTVEGTSNPNLYWYRQAAGRGLQLLFYSVGIGQISSEVPQNLSASRPQDRQFILSSKKLLLSDSGFYLCAWSVPNEKLFFGSGTQLSVL.

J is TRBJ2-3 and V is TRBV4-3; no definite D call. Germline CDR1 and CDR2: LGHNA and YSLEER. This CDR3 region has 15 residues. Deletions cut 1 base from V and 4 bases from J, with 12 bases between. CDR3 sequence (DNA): TGCGCCAGCAGCCAAGTTTACGATTACTCAGATACGCAGTATTTT. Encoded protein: CASSQVYDYSDTQYF.

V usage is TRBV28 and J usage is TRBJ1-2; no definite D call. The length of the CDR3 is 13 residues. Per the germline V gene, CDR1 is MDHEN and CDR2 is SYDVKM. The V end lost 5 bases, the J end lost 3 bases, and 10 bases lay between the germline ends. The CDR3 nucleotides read TGTGCCAGCAGTGTCCACAAAGACTATGGCTACACCTTC. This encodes CASSVHKDYGYTF.

This CDR3 is CATSRDNGGAGNTIYF. The CDR3 nucleotides are TGTGCCACCAGCAGAGATAACGGGGGCGCTGGAAACACCATATATTTT. The V and J genes are TRBV15 and TRBJ1-3; possible D gene TRBD1, 6 bases. V lost 0 bases, J lost 2 bases, and 11 bases lay in between. CDR1 is LNHNV, CDR2 YYDKDF, per germline (reference sequence). The CDR3 runs to 16 residues.

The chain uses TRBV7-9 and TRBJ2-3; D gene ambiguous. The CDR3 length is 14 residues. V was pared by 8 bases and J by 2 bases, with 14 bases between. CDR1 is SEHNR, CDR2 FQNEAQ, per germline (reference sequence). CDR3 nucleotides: TGTGCCAGCGGTCCCAGGAGACTCACAGATACGCAGTATTTT. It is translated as CASGPRRLTDTQYF.

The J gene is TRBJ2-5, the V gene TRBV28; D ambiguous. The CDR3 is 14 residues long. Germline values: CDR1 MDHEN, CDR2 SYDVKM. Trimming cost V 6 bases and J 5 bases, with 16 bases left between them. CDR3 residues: CASSETDFQETQYF. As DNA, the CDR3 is TGTGCCAGCAGCGAGACCGACTTCCAGGAGACCCAGTACTTC.

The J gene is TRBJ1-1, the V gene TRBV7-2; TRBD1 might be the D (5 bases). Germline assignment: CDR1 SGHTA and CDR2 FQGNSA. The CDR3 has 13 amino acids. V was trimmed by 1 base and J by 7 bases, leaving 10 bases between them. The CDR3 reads CASSLEGQGEAFF. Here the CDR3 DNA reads TGTGCCAGCAGCTTAGAAGGGCAGGGTGAAGCTTTCTTT.

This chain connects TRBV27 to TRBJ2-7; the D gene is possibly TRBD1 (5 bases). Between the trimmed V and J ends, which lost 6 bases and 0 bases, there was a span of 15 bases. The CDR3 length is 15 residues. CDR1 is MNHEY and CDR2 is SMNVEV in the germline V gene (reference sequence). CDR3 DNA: TGTGCCAGCAGGAAACAGAGACAGAGCTCCTACGAGCAGTACTTC. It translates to CASRKQRQSSYEQYF.

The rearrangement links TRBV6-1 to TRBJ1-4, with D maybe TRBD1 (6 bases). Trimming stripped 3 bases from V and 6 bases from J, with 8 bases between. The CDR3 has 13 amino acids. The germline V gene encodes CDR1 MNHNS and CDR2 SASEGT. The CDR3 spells CASSDNRDEKLFF. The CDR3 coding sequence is TGTGCCAGCAGTGATAACAGGGATGAAAAACTGTTTTTT.